The 11 T cell receptor beta chains below all came from one sample that was sequenced in a study of cytomegalovirus exposure and HLA in healthy donors. Both 60 Vbeta primers and 13 Jbeta primers went into the PCR. TCRdb's table, derived via immunoSEQ multiplex PCR, lists solely in-frame clones and lacks some. This sample carries 150,000 to 200,000 clones, 9.5% to 15% of them seen once, and the ten largest clones take 7.5% to 10%. Specimen: PBMCs. All receptors come from a man aged 45-65 years in good health and CMV-seropositive.

This clone came up a few times. This rearrangement joins TRBV4-1 to TRBJ1-5; TRBD1 might be the D (6 bases). The CDR3 extends over 14 amino acids. Trimming cost V 4 bases and J 4 bases, with 11 bases left between them. The germline V gene encodes CDR1 MGHRA and CDR2 YSYEKL. The CDR3 is CASSPGTLNQPQHF. CDR3 DNA: TGCGCCAGCAGCCCCGGGACATTAAATCAGCCCCAGCATTTT.

This clone occurred a few times. The rearrangement joins TRBV4-3 to TRBJ2-7, with 8 positions matching TRBD2. CDR3 length equals 17 residues. V lost 0 bases and J lost 1; bases outside the gene matches: 8. Germline loops: CDR1 LGHNA, CDR2 YSLEER. CDR3 sequence: CASSQDPGGAQSYEQYF. The CDR3 nucleotides read TGCGCCAGCAGCCAAGATCCCGGGGGGGCCCAGTCCTACGAGCAGTACTTC.

The rearrangement joins TRBV2 to TRBJ2-7; weak D call: TRBD2 (6 bases). Germline loops: CDR1 SNHLY, CDR2 FYNNEI. The CDR3 has 13 amino acids. The ends were cut back, 4 bases at V and 4 bases at J, with 11 bases in the middle. The CDR3 DNA reads TGTGCCAGCAGTGGGCAGACTAGTTACGAGCAGTACGTC. Its protein product is CASSGQTSYEQYV.

V gene TRBV28 combines with J gene TRBJ1-2, with 10 bases aligning to TRBD1. Germline CDR1 MDHEN, CDR2 SYDVKM. The CDR3 is made up of 15 amino acids. Trimming cost V 6 bases and J 1 base; bases outside gene matches: 5. CDR3 amino acids: CASRDRGQGNYGYTF. The CDR3 DNA is TGTGCCAGCAGAGACAGGGGGCAGGGTAACTATGGCTACACCTTC.

This clone was seen a handful of times. The CDR3 coding sequence is TGTGCCAGCAGATCGACAGGGTATAGCAATCAGCCCCAGCATTTT. Translation gives CASRSTGYSNQPQHF. The genes are TRBV6-5 and TRBJ1-5, with 7 nucleotides matching TRBD1. The J segment lost 0 bases and the V segment lost 6 bases, leaving 5 bases of the junction unmatched. From germline, CDR1 is MNHEY and CDR2 SVGAGI. The CDR3 length is 15 residues.

This clone was detected a few times. The V call is TRBV4-3, the J call TRBJ1-1; maybe TRBD1 (6 bases). This CDR3 contains 13 residues. Germline V gene lookup returns CDR1 LGHNA and CDR2 YSLEER. The V and J ends lost 0 bases and 10 bases respectively, with 12 bases between them. CDR3 nucleotides: TGCGCCAGCAGCCAAGAACAGGGCTGGGGAGCTTTCTTT. Translation gives CASSQEQGWGAFF.

This clone was seen only once. CDR3 DNA: TGTGCCAGCAGCGCCGCCGGGACAGGGGGCAACATTCAGTACTTC. It translates to CASSAAGTGGNIQYF. The chain has TRBV9 and TRBJ2-4, with 12 bases fitting TRBD1. V shed 3 bases, J shed 7 bases, and the junction held 5 bases outside the gene matches. CDR3 length equals 15 residues. The germline gives CDR1 SGDLS, CDR2 YYNGEE. Supplemented by reference TRBV9 and TRBJ2-4, the full variable domain reads DSGVTQTPKHLITATGQRVTLRCSPRSGDLSVYWYQQSLDQGLQFLIQYYNGEERAKGNILERFSAQQFPDLHSELNLSSLELGDSALYFCASSAAGTGGNIQYFGAGTRLSVL.

The V call is TRBV6-5, the J call TRBJ2-3; 9 bases agree with TRBD1. V lost 7 bases and J lost 6; bases outside the gene matches: 5. The germline V gene encodes CDR1 MNHEY and CDR2 SVGAGI. The CDR3 has 13 amino acids. This chain's CDR3 is CASKQGARDTQYF. The CDR3 DNA reads TGTGCCAGCAAACAGGGGGCAAGGGATACGCAGTATTTT.

This clone appeared a few times. The V and J genes are TRBV4-1 and TRBJ2-2, with 8 positions matching TRBD1. Germline V gives CDR1 MGHRA, CDR2 YSYEKL. V shed 5 bases, J shed 5 bases, and the junction held 4 bases outside the gene matches. The CDR3 contains 14 residues. The CDR3 sequence is CASSLDRVTGELFF. CDR3 DNA sequence: TGCGCCAGCAGCTTGGACAGGGTGACCGGGGAGCTGTTTTTT.

There are a few counts of this clone. This sequence joins TRBV6-1 and TRBJ1-3; TRBD1 agrees at 7 bases. The germline CDR1 and CDR2 sequences are MNHNS and SASEGT. The CDR3 contains 15 residues. V lost 7 bases, J lost 2 bases, and 8 bases stayed unmatched. CDR3 DNA: TGTGCCAGCAAATCCCCAGGGGGAGCTGGAAACACCATATATTTT. Translated: CASKSPGGAGNTIYF.

This clone was seen more than once but under ten times. This chain joins TRBV11-2 and TRBJ2-5; 8 bases fit TRBD2. CDR1 SGHAT and CDR2 FQNNGV come from the germline V gene. The CDR3 covers 16 residues. Germline trimming cut 2 bases from V and 1 base from J; bases unmatched to any gene: 6. The CDR3 here is CASSLNSGEIQETQYF. The CDR3 region has the DNA TGTGCCAGCAGCTTAAATAGCGGGGAGATCCAAGAGACCCAGTACTTC. The full variable domain, in which reference TRBV11-2 and TRBJ2-5 provide the parts outside the CDR3, is EAGVAQSPRYKIIEKRQSVAFWCNPISGHATLYWYQQILGQGPKLLIQFQNNGVVDDSQLPKDRFSAERLKGVDSTLKIQPAKLEDSAVYLCASSLNSGEIQETQYFGPGTRLLVL.